This TCR beta chain is from a study of CD4 T cells in lung cancer (dated by TCRdb to 2018 to 2020). Background on the whole study: In the study, blood T cells from NSCLC patients were screened for responses to candidate mutation-encoded neoepitopes, and neoantigen-specific CD4+ T-cell clones and TCRs were isolated. Tumor and non-adjacent lung tissue were obtained from a handful of patients undergoing curative-intent resections for stage I-III non-small cell lung cancer. Aged 60 to 69 when blood was donated, the resected patients, most of whom were former smokers, had either lung adenocarcinoma or squamous cell carcinoma. Treatments the patients had received before donating blood included platinum chemotherapy, and some of the patients were given nivolumab or pembrolizumab. TCRB deep sequencing tracked the frequency of neoantigen-specific clonotypes in tumor resections, non-adjacent lung and cultured T-cell products.

Summary of the overall study and its limitations: Some blood-derived responses might be explained by in vitro priming of naive T cells or cross-reactivity rather than by memory responses to the cancer.

Receptors were amplified or captured by the immunoSEQ multiplex PCR assay. Qiagen DNeasy or QIAamp micro DNA kits were used to isolate DNA, and the Adaptive Biotechnology human TCRB sequencing kit was used to sequence TCRB. An Illumina MiSeq was used to sequence the TCRB libraries. The original pipeline was this. The kit provider's software was used to analyze TCRB sequence data, and Fisher's exact test was used to test clonotype templates for tumor enrichment. TCRdb carries this immuneACCESS record with in-frame sequences only. Its versions omit some clonotypes, under half of them owing to an unresolved V gene in the studies checked, with the rest unexplained. V and J calls and clone size follow that table, whereas D and trimming were derived from the DNA. The sample contains approximately 9,300 clones, roughly three fifths of them found a single time. Of the sample, approximately 15% falls within the top ten clones.

Details on this clone: This clone's antigen is unknown. Qualities for individual bases were not recorded, and no much larger clone is one base off.

Non-adjacent lung tissue was taken as far as possible from the malignant lesion, at least 3 cm away, from the same resection. The CDR3 runs 14 residues from the cysteine to the phenylalanine. Left in the record is the CDR3 DNA by itself, 42 bases read in frame from the first base. From a lookup of the germline V gene, CDR1 and CDR2 are MNHNS and SASEGT. The germline V and J ends show losses of 4 bases and 9 bases respectively, and no gene match explains 6 bases of the junction. The origin of this receptor is a man aged 55 to 70 with non-small cell lung cancer. Material: normal lung tissue taken away from the tumor. The chain couples TRBV6-1 to TRBJ2-4; TRBD1 agrees with 10 junctional bases. The DNA sequence reads TGTGCCAGCAGTGTAGACCGGGACAGGGGCATTCAGTACTTC. Translated, it reads CASSVDRDRGIQYF.